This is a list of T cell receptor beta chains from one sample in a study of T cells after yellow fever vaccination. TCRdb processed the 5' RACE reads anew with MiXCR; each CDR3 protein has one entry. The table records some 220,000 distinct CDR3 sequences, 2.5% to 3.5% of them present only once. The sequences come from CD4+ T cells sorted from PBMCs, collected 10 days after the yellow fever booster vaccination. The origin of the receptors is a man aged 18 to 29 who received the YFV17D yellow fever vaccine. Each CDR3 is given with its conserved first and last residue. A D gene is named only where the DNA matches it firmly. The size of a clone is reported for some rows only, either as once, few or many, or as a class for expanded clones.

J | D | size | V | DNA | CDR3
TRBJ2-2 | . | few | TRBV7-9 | TGTGCCAGCAGCGTTTCGGCGGGTTTCACCGGGGAGCTGTTTTTT | CASSVSAGFTGELFF
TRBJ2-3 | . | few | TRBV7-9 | TGTGCCAGCAGCTTATCCAGGACCCGAAAGGCAGATACGCAGTATTTT | CASSLSRTRKADTQYF
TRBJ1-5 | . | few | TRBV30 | TGTGCCTGGGGGGGGAGAGGGAATCAGCCCCAGCATTTT | CAWGGRGNQPQHF
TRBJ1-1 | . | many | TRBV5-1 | TGCGCCAGCAGCTTCTCGACCGGCATGAACACTGAAGCTTTCTTT | CASSFSTGMNTEAFF
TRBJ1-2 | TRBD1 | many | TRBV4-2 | TGTGCCAGCAGCCAAAGGACAGGGGATGGCTACACCTTC | CASSQRTGDGYTF
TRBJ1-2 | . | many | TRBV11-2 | TGTGCCAGCAGCTCTACTGGGGGTAGCCGCGGGTCCTATGGCTACACCTTC | CASSSTGGSRGSYGYTF
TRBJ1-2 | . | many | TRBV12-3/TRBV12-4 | TGTGCCAGCTTAATAAACGGGGCCATCTCTGGCTACACCTTC | CASLINGAISGYTF
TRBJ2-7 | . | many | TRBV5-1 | TGCGCCAGCAGCCCCGGACCCTCCCTTTCCTACGAGCAGTACTTC | CASSPGPSLSYEQYF
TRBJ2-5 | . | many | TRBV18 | TGTGCCAGCTCACCGAATGGAGAGACCCAGTACTTC | CASSPNGETQYF
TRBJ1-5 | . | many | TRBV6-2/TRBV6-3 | TGTGCCAGCAGTTACGGAAGGGGAATGAATCAGCCCCAGCATTTT | CASSYGRGMNQPQHF
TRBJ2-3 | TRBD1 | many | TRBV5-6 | TGTGCCAGCAGCGGGGGGACAGGGAGCCGACGACCGGCAGATACGCAGTATTTT | CASSGGTGSRRPADTQYF
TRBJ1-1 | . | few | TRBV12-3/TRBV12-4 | TGTGCCAGCAGTTTTCGTCTGGACACTGAAGCTTTCTTT | CASSFRLDTEAFF
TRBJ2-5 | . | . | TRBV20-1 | TGCAGTGCTAGAGTCTCGGGGGTCCTACCCAGGAGAAGGGAGACCCAGTACTTC | CSARVSGVLPRRRETQYF
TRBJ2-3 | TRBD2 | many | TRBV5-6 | TGTGCCAGCAGCTTCCGAGTCGCGGGGGATACAGATACGCAGTATTTT | CASSFRVAGDTDTQYF
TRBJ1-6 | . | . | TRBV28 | TGTGCCAGCAGACCTAACGCAGGGTCGGGAAATTCACCCCTCCACTTT | CASRPNAGSGNSPLHF
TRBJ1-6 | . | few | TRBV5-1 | TGCGCCAGCAGGGCCGAAGGTTATGGATCACCCCTCCACTTT | CASRAEGYGSPLHF
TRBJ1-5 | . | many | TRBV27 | TGTGCCAGCAGTTTATGGGGCCAGCCCCAGCATTTT | CASSLWGQPQHF
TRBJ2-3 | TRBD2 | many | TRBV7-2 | TGTGCCAGCAGCTCCGGGACTAGCGGGCGCACAGATACGCAGTATTTT | CASSSGTSGRTDTQYF
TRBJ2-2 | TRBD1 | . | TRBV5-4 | TGTGCCAGCAGCTTGGTTCAAACCACGGAGACAGGGGGCGAGAAATGGACCGGGGAGCTGTTTTTT | CASSLVQTTETGGEKWTGELFF
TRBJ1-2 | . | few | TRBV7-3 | TGTGCCAGCAGTAACGACAGAAACTATGGCTACACCTTC | CASSNDRNYGYTF
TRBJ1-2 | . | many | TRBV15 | TGTGCCACCAGCAGAGGTGCGGGGAAGGGTGGCTACACCTTC | CATSRGAGKGGYTF
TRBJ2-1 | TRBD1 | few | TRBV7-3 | TGTGCCAGCAGCCAACAGGGGAATGAGCAGTTCTTC | CASSQQGNEQFF
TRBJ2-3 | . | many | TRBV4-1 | TGCGCCAGCAGCCAAGTGGGGCTAGCTCCAGATACGCAGTATTTT | CASSQVGLAPDTQYF
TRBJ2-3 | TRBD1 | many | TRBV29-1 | TGCAGCGTTGAACCAGGACAGGGGACGCAGTATTTT | CSVEPGQGTQYF
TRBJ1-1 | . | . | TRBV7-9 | TGTGCCAGCAGCCCACAGGCCTACACTGAAGCTTTCTTT | CASSPQAYTEAFF
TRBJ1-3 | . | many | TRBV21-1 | TGTGCCAGCAGCGAGCAGGGGGCTATTGGAAACACCATATATTTT | CASSEQGAIGNTIYF
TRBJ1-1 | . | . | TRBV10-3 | TGTGCCATCACCCAAGGGACTGCCTACACTGAAGCTTTCTTT | CAITQGTAYTEAFF
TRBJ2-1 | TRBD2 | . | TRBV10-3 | TGTGCCACAAGACTAGCCTTGGACAATGAGCAGTTCTTC | CATRLALDNEQFF
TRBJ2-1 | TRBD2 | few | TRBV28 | TGTGCCAGCTACTCGACTAGCGGGATAGACAATGAGCAGTTCTTC | CASYSTSGIDNEQFF
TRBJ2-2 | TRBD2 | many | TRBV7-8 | TGTGCCAGCAGCTTTTATAGCGGGGTCGGCACCGGGGAGCTGTTTTTT | CASSFYSGVGTGELFF
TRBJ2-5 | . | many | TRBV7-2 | TGTGCCAGCAGCGCCGAACCTCCAGAGACCCAGTACTTC | CASSAEPPETQYF
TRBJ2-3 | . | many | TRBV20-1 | TGCAGCGGCGCAGAGTCTAGCACAGATACGCAGTATTTT | CSGAESSTDTQYF
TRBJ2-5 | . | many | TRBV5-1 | TGCGCCAGCAGCTTGGACGCGGAGACCCAGTACTTC | CASSLDAETQYF
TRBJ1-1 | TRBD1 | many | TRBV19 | TGTGCCACCCGGGTGACAGGGGGCACTGAAGCTTTCTTT | CATRVTGGTEAFF
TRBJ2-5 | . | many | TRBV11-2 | TGTGCCAGCAGCTTCGAGTCAGAGACCCAGTACTTC | CASSFESETQYF
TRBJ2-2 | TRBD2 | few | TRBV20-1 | TGCAGTGCCCGGACTAGCGGGGGTGCCGGGGAGCTGTTTTTT | CSARTSGGAGELFF
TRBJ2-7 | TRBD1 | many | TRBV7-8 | TGTGCCAGCAGCCTCGGGACAGGACCCCTCGGCGAGCAGTACTTC | CASSLGTGPLGEQYF
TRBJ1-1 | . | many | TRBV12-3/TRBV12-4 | TGTGCCAGCAGTTCGAGTGGAGGGGAGAGGACTGAAGCTTTCTTT | CASSSSGGERTEAFF
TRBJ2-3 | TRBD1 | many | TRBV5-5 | TGTGCCAGCAGCTTGGGGGTGACAGGGGGCACAGATACGCAGTATTTT | CASSLGVTGGTDTQYF
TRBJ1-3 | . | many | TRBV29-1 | TGCAGCGTTTCCGTGGGGCTTGGAAACACCATATATTTT | CSVSVGLGNTIYF
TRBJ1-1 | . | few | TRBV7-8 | TGTGCCAGCAGCAACTGGGGTCGCGCTGAAGCTTTCTTT | CASSNWGRAEAFF
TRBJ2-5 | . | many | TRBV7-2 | TGTGCCAGCAGCCCAGGGACGAAAGAGACCCAGTACTTC | CASSPGTKETQYF
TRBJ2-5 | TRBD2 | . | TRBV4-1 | TGCGCCAGCAGCCACGCCCCCGCGGGGGGGCGTTTGGCCCAGTACTTC | CASSHAPAGGRLAQYF
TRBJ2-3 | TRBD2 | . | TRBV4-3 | TGCGCCAGCAGCCAAGTCGGGGCGGGGGGTTGGCCAGATACGCAGTATTTT | CASSQVGAGGWPDTQYF
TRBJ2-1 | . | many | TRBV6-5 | TGTGCCAGCAGTTACGGACGGGCACCCTCCTACAATGAGCAGTTCTTC | CASSYGRAPSYNEQFF
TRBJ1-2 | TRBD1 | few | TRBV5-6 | TGTGCCAGCAGCTTCAGAGGGACAGGGTCGTTAGGCTATGGCTACACCTTC | CASSFRGTGSLGYGYTF
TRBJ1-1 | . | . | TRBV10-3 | TGTGCCATCACCCAGACAGCTAACACTGAAGCTTTCTTT | CAITQTANTEAFF
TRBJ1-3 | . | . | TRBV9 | TGTGCCAGCAGCGGCCGGAGCTCTGGAAACACCATATATTTT | CASSGRSSGNTIYF
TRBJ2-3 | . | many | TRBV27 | TGTGCCAGCAGTTTCTCTGGGCCTCCAGGAGATACGCAGTATTTT | CASSFSGPPGDTQYF
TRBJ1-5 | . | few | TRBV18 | TGTGCCAGCTCACCCCAGGGACGTGAAGGTCAGCCCCAGCATTTT | CASSPQGREGQPQHF
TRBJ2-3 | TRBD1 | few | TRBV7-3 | TGTGCCAGCAACGGACAGGGCAGTAAAGATACGCAGTATTTT | CASNGQGSKDTQYF